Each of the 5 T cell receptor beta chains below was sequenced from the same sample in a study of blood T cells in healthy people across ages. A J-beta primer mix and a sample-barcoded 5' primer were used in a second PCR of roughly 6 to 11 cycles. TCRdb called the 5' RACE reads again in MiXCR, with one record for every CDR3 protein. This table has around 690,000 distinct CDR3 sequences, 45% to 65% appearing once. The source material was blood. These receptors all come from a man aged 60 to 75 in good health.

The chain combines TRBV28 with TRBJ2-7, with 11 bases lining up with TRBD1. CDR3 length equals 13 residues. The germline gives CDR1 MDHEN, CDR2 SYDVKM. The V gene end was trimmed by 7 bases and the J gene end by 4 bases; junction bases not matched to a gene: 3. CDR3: CASKDRGQYEQYF. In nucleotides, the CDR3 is TGTGCCAGCAAGGACAGGGGGCAATACGAGCAGTACTTC.

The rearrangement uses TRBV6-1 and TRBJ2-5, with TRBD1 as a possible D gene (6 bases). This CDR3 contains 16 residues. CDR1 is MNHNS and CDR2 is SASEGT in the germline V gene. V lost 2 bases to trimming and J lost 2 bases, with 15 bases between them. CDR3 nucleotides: TGTGCCAGCAGTGAAACCCAGGGACATTTTCAAGAGACCCAGTACTTC. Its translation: CASSETQGHFQETQYF.

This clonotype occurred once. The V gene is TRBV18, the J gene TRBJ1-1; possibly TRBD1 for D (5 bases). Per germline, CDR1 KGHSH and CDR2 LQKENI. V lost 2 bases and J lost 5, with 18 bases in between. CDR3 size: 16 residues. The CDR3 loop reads CASSPNDSPAGTEAFF. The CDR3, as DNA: TGTGCCAGCTCACCAAACGACTCCCCGGCAGGGACTGAAGCTTTCTTT. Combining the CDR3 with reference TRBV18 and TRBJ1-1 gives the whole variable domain NAGVMQNPRHLVRRRGQEARLRCSPMKGHSHVYWYRQLPEEGLKFMVYLQKENIIDESGMPKERFSAEFPKEGPSILRIQQVVRGDSAAYFCASSPNDSPAGTEAFFGQGTRLTVV.

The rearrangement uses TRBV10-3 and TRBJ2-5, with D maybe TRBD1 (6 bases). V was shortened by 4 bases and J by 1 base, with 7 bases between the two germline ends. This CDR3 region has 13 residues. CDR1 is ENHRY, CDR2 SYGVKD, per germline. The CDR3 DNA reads TGTGCCATCAGTGCAGGGGTCCAAGAGACCCAGTACTTC. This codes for CAISAGVQETQYF.

CDR3 region: CASRRGAGVSGANVLTF. In nucleotides, the CDR3 is TGTGCCAGCAGACGCGGGGCGGGTGTCTCTGGGGCCAACGTCCTGACTTTC. The V and J genes are TRBV11-2 and TRBJ2-6, with D possibly being TRBD2 (6 bases). Germline CDR1 is SGHAT and CDR2 is FQNNGV. The V and J ends lost 6 bases and 0 bases respectively, with 15 bases between them. The CDR3 covers 17 residues.